This T cell receptor beta chain was documented in a study of glioma-infiltrating T cells after dendritic cell vaccination. The sample's time point: after dendritic cell vaccination, including at tumor progression/relapse. The germline V and J ends were trimmed by 5 bases and 3 bases, with 13 bases remaining between them. The length of the CDR3 is 15 residues. CDR1 is SEHNR, CDR2 FQNEAQ, per germline (reference sequence). Study-wide findings and caveats: Survival was not directly related to TCR clonality in these patients.

About this clone: Antigen: not known.

TCRdb keeps only in-frame clones here, not all; method: immunoSEQ multiplex PCR. Here the sample spans fewer than 25,000 clones, over 85% being singletons. This chain uses TRBV7-9 with TRBJ1-4; D remains unclear. Sequencing used blood, obtained after dendritic cell vaccination. The source of this sequence is a human donor with glioblastoma. CDR3 loop: CASSDVAGANEKLFF. DNA for the CDR3: TGTGCCAGCAGCGACGTAGCCGGGGCTAATGAAAAACTGTTTTTT.